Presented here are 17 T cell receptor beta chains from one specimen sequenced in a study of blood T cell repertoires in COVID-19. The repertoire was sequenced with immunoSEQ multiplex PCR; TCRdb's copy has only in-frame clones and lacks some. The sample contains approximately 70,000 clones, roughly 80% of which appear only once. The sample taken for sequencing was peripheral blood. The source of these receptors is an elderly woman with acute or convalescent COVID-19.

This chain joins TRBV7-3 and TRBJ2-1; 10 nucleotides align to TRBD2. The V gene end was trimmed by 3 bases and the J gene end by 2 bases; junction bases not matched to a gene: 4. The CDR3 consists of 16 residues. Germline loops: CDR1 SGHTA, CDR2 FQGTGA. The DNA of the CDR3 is TGTGCCAGCAGCTTGTTCACTAGCGGGGCCTACAATGAGCAGTTCTTC. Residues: CASSLFTSGAYNEQFF.

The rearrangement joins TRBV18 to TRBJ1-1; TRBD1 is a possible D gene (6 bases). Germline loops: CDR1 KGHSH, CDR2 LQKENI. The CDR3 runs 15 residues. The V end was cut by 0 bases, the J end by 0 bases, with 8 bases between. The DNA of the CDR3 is TGTGCCAGCTCACCACCGGCAGGGGTGAACACTGAAGCTTTCTTT. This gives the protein CASSPPAGVNTEAFF.

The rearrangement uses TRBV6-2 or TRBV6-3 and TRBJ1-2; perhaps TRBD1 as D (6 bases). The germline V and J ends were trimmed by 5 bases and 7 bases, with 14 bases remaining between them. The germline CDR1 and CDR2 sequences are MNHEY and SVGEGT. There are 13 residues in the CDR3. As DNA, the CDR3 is TGTGCCAGCAGTGCCGGGACAAGGGTTGGCTACACCTTC. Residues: CASSAGTRVGYTF.

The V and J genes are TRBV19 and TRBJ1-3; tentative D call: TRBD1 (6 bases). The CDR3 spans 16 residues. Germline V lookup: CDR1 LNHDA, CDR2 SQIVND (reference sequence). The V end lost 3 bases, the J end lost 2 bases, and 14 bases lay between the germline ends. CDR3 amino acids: CASSISGGRPGNTIYF. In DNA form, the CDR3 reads TGTGCCAGTAGTATCTCGGGGGGGCGGCCTGGAAACACCATATATTTT. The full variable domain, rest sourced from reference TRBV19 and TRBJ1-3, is DGGITQSPKYLFRKEGQNVTLSCEQNLNHDAMYWYRQDPGQGLRLIYYSQIVNDFQKGDIAEGYSVSREKKESFPLTVTSAQKNPTAFYLCASSISGGRPGNTIYFGEGSWLTVV.

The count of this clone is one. The CDR3 bases are TGTGCCAGCAATTTCAGGGGTACTTATGGCTACACCTTC. Its protein is CASNFRGTYGYTF. The V gene is TRBV2, the J gene TRBJ1-2; D is possibly TRBD1 (6 bases). Trimming pared 7 bases from V and 5 bases from J, leaving 14 bases between. Germline V gene lookup returns CDR1 SNHLY and CDR2 FYNNEI. This CDR3 region has 13 residues.

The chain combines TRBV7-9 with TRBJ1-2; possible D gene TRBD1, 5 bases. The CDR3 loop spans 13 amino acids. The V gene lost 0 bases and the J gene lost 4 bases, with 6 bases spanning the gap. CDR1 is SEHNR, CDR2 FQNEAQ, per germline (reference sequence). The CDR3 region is CASSLAQGYGYTF. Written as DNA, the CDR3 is TGTGCCAGCAGCTTAGCCCAGGGCTATGGCTACACCTTC.

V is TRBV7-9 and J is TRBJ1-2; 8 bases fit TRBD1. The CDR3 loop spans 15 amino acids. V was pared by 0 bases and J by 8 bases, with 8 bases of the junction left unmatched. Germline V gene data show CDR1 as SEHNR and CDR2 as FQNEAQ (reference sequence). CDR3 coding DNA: TGTGCCAGCAGCTTAGCCACGGCAGGGGGCGGGGGCTACACCTTC. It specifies CASSLATAGGGGYTF. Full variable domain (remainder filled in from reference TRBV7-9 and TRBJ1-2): DTGVSQNPRHKITKRGQNVTFRCDPISEHNRLYWYRQTLGQGPEFLTYFQNEAQLEKSRLLSDRFSAERPKGSFSTLEIQRTEQGDSAMYLCASSLATAGGGGYTFGSGTRLTVV.

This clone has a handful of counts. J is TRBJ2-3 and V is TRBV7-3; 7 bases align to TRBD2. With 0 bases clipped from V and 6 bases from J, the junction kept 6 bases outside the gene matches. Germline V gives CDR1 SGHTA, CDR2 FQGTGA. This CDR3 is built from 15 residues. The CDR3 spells CASSLTGGSSDTQYF. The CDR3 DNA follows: TGTGCCAGCAGCTTAACCGGCGGGAGCTCCGATACGCAGTATTTT.

DNA of the CDR3: TGTGCCAGCAGCCGAGGAGCGGGAGGTCTCTACGAGCAGTACTTC. Its protein is CASSRGAGGLYEQYF. V is TRBV11-3 and J is TRBJ2-7, with TRBD2 identical over 9 bases. The CDR3 length is 15 residues. Germline V gives CDR1 SGHNT, CDR2 YENEEA. The V segment lost 5 bases and the J segment 3 bases; nucleotides outside the gene matches: 8.

CDR3 nucleotide sequence: TGTGCCTGGAGTTGCTGGGGACAGGGGCAGGATACGCAGTATTTT. Protein sequence: CAWSCWGQGQDTQYF. The chain joins TRBV30 to TRBJ2-3, with 10 bases matching TRBD1. The CDR3 runs 15 residues. Germline CDR1 reads GTSNPN; CDR2 reads SVGIG (reference sequence). The V segment lost 2 bases and the J segment 6 bases; nucleotides outside the gene matches: 8.

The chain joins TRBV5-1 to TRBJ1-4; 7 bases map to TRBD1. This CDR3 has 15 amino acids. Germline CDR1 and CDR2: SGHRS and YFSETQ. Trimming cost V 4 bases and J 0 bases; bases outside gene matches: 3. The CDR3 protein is CASSRTGATNEKLFF. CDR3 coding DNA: TGCGCCAGCAGCAGGACAGGTGCAACTAATGAAAAACTGTTTTTT.

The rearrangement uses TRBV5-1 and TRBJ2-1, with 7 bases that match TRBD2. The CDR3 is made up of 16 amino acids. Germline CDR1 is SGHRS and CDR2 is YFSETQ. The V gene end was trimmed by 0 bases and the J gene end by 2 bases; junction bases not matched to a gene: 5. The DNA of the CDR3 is TGCGCCAGCAGCTTGGCCACGGGAGGCCCCTACAATGAGCAGTTCTTC. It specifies CASSLATGGPYNEQFF. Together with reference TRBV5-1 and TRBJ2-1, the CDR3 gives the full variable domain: KAGVTQTPRYLIKTRGQQVTLSCSPISGHRSVSWYQQTPGQGLQFLFEYFSETQRNKGNFPGRFSGRQFSNSRSEMNVSTLELGDSALYLCASSLATGGPYNEQFFGPGTRLTVL.

The chain's CDR3 is CASSHPQGPLWGYTF. CDR3 nucleotide sequence: TGTGCCAGCAGTCACCCACAGGGCCCCTTATGGGGCTACACCTTC. V is TRBV6-1 and J is TRBJ1-2; D is possibly TRBD1 (6 bases). CDR3 length: 15 amino acids. Trimming shortened V by 5 bases and J by 8 bases, and 21 bases separated the two germline ends. The germline gives CDR1 MNHNS, CDR2 SASEGT.

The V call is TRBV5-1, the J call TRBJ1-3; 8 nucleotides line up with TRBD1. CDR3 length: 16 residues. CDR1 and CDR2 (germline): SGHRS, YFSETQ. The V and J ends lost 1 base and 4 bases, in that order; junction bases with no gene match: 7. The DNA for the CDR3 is TGCGCCAGCAGCTTGCAACAGGGGGTCTCGGGAAACACCATATATTTT. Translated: CASSLQQGVSGNTIYF.

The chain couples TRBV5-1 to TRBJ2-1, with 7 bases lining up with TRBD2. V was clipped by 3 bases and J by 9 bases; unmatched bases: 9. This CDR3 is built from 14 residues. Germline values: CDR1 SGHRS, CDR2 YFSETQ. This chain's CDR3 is CASSSGGGIAEQFF. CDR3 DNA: TGCGCCAGCAGCTCCGGGGGAGGGATAGCTGAGCAGTTCTTC. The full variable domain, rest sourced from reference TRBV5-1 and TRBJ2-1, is KAGVTQTPRYLIKTRGQQVTLSCSPISGHRSVSWYQQTPGQGLQFLFEYFSETQRNKGNFPGRFSGRQFSNSRSEMNVSTLELGDSALYLCASSSGGGIAEQFFGPGTRLTVL.

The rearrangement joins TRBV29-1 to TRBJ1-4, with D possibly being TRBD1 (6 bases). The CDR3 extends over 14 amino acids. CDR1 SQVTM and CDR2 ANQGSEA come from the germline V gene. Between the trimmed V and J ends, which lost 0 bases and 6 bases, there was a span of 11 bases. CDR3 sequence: CSVEDLGADEKLFF. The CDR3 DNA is TGCAGCGTTGAAGATCTGGGGGCGGATGAAAAACTGTTTTTT.

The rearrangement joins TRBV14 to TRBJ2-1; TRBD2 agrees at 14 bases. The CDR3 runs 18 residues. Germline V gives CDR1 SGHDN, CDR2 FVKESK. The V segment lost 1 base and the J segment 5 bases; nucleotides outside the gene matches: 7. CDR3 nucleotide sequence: TGTGCCAGCAGCCAAGGTCGGGGACTAGCGGGAGTCGACAATGAGCAGTTCTTC. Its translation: CASSQGRGLAGVDNEQFF.